This T cell receptor beta chain was obtained from a study of beta chain features in type 1 diabetes. Across the whole study: The patient and healthy donor groups were comparable for age, gender and cell yields. Examination of sorted cells across all samples involved more than 85,000,000 cells. The study, taken as a whole, reports: TCRB CDR3s from Type 1 diabetes patients were moderately but significantly shorter in all four CD4+ subsets.

V was clipped by 0 bases and J by 13 bases, with 15 bases between them. In germline, CDR1 is GTSNPN, CDR2 SVGIG (reference sequence). The CDR3 sequence is 12 residues long. Comment on this clone: Its antigen remains unidentified.

Expressed TCRB transcripts got sequenced, as all isolated RNA was reverse transcribed. The repertoire was sequenced with immunoSEQ multiplex PCR; TCRdb's copy has only in-frame clones and lacks some. Of more than 550,000 clones in the sample, roughly an eighth were seen once. A sort by CD45RO/CCR7/CD25/CD127/CD95/CD27 yielded CD4+ naive, central memory, regulatory and stem cell-like memory cells. Over 95% purity was reached by all sorted populations. The sample comprised naive CD4+ T cells from blood. The chain recombines TRBV30 with TRBJ1-2; weak D call: TRBD1 (5 bases). This TCR came from a young man with type 1 diabetes. Here the CDR3 DNA reads TGTGCCTGGAGTGTACTCAGGGCCCTCCTCACCTTC. Translating gives CAWSVLRALLTF.